The 15 T cell receptor beta chains reported below all come from one sample, sequenced in a study of neoadjuvant anti-PD-1 for oral cavity cancer. TCRdb's table, derived via immunoSEQ multiplex PCR, lists solely in-frame clones and lacks some. The table lists approximately 14,000 clones, roughly 74% of them singletons. The sample in question was PBMCs, obtained before nivolumab (anti-PD-1) treatment. The receptors come from a person aged 35-79 years with oral cavity squamous cell carcinoma.

On this clone: At one end, the junction sequence differs from germline, possibly due to a read error. This chain uses TRBV5-1 with TRBJ1-2; 8 positions match TRBD1. The germline CDR1 and CDR2 sequences are SGHRS and YFSETQ. The length of the CDR3 is 12 residues. CDR3 loop: CASTGGLGGYTF. The CDR3 bases are TGTGCCAGCACAGGGGGGCTGGGTGGCTACACCTTC. Full variable domain (rest looked up from reference TRBV5-1 and TRBJ1-2): KAGVTQTPRYLIKTRGQQVTLSCSPISGHRSVSWYQQTPGQGLQFLFEYFSETQRNKGNFPGRFSGRQFSNSRSEMNVSTLELGDSALYLCASTGGLGGYTFGSGTRLTVV.

The chain is built from TRBV7-8 and TRBJ2-7, with 9 bases aligning to TRBD1. The germline V gene encodes CDR1 SGHVS and CDR2 FQNEAQ. The CDR3 runs 17 residues. J gave up 1 base and V 0 bases, and 7 bases lay outside the gene matches. The CDR3 coding sequence is TGTGCCAGCAGCTTAGCGGGGGGGACAGGGCGATCCTACGAGCAGTACTTC. Encoded protein: CASSLAGGTGRSYEQYF.

The chain is built from TRBV14 and TRBJ1-6; D perhaps matches TRBD1 (5 bases). The V end lost 1 base, the J end lost 10 bases, and 8 bases lay between the germline ends. This CDR3 has 13 residues. Looked up from germline, CDR1 is SGHDN and CDR2 is FVKESK. The CDR3 nucleotides read TGTGCCAGCAGCCAAGTCGGGGACTCACCCCTCCACTTT. Translating it yields CASSQVGDSPLHF.

The V gene is TRBV5-1, the J gene TRBJ1-4; D ambiguous. This CDR3 has 14 amino acids. CDR1 and CDR2 (germline): SGHRS, YFSETQ. V dropped 0 bases and J dropped 1 base, with 4 bases sitting between them. The CDR3 DNA reads as TGCGCCAGCAGCTTGGTAGGAACTAATGAAAAACTGTTTTTT. It specifies CASSLVGTNEKLFF.

A single count supports this clone. The J gene is TRBJ2-5, the V gene TRBV5-1, with TRBD2 matching over 10 bases. This CDR3 is 16 amino acids long. The ends lost 4 bases at V and 5 bases at J; junction bases unmatched: 11. Germline V lookup: CDR1 SGHRS, CDR2 YFSETQ. The DNA for the CDR3 is TGCGCCAGCAGCCCGACTTCAGGTAGCGGGGGGGAGACCCAGTACTTC. It specifies CASSPTSGSGGETQYF. Full variable domain (rest looked up from reference TRBV5-1 and TRBJ2-5): KAGVTQTPRYLIKTRGQQVTLSCSPISGHRSVSWYQQTPGQGLQFLFEYFSETQRNKGNFPGRFSGRQFSNSRSEMNVSTLELGDSALYLCASSPTSGSGGETQYFGPGTRLLVL.

The CDR3 sequence: CASSQSLSGGAETQYF. The DNA for the CDR3 is TGTGCCAGCAGCCAATCCCTTAGCGGGGGGGCTGAGACCCAGTACTTC. The V call is TRBV4-2, the J call TRBJ2-5; 11 bases agree with TRBD2. The V gene end was trimmed by 2 bases and the J gene end by 5 bases; junction bases not matched to a gene: 7. The CDR3 totals 16 residues. The V gene's germline CDR1 is LGHNA and CDR2 YNFKEQ.

V gene TRBV30 combines with J gene TRBJ1-5; D is perhaps TRBD1 (6 bases). With 0 bases removed from V and 3 bases from J, the gap between germline ends came to 18 bases. The CDR3 extends over 17 amino acids. Germline loops: CDR1 GTSNPN, CDR2 SVGIG (reference sequence). CDR3 sequence reads: CAWSVALGQLDNQPQHF. In DNA form, the CDR3 reads TGTGCCTGGAGTGTAGCCCTTGGACAGTTGGACAATCAGCCCCAGCATTTT.

The V call is TRBV19, the J call TRBJ1-2, with D possibly being TRBD1 (5 bases). The CDR3 runs to 15 residues. In germline, CDR1 is LNHDA, CDR2 SQIVND (reference sequence). V lost 4 bases to trimming and J lost 1 base, with 13 bases between them. The CDR3 nucleotides read TGTGCCAGTAGTACGGGCCGGGACTTTAACTATGGCTACACCTTC. As protein: CASSTGRDFNYGYTF.

The genes are TRBV2 and TRBJ1-2, with TRBD1 as a possible D gene (5 bases). CDR3 length: 13 amino acids. Germline lookup yields CDR1 SNHLY and CDR2 FYNNEI. V lost 8 bases to trimming and J lost 4 bases, with 14 bases between them. Here the CDR3 reads CASHSGLVYGYTF. The CDR3 nucleotides read TGTGCCAGCCACTCAGGGCTAGTCTATGGCTACACCTTC. Together with reference TRBV2 and TRBJ1-2, the CDR3 gives the full variable domain: EPEVTQTPSHQVTQMGQEVILRCVPISNHLYFYWYRQILGQKVEFLVSFYNNEISEKSEIFDDQFSVERPDGSNFTLKIRSTKLEDSAMYFCASHSGLVYGYTFGSGTRLTVV.

The V gene is TRBV7-6, the J gene TRBJ1-4, with 7 nucleotides matching TRBD1. This CDR3 is built from 14 residues. CDR1 is SGHVS, CDR2 FNYEAQ, per germline. Losses at the gene ends were 1 base for V and 8 bases for J; bases not matched to a gene: 4. The CDR3 region is CASSLGQGGEKLFF. CDR3 in DNA: TGTGCCAGCAGCTTAGGACAGGGAGGGGAAAAACTGTTTTTT.

The chain joins TRBV19 to TRBJ1-5; D may be TRBD1 (6 bases). Germline V gene lookup returns CDR1 LNHDA and CDR2 SQIVND (reference sequence). The CDR3 totals 14 residues. Between the trimmed V and J ends, which lost 3 bases and 7 bases, there was a span of 13 bases. In nucleotides, the CDR3 is TGTGCCAGTAGTATCGGGGGCAGTCGACAGCCCCAGCATTTT. The encoded protein is CASSIGGSRQPQHF.

The genes are TRBV28 and TRBJ1-5, with D perhaps matching TRBD1 (5 bases). There are 16 residues in the CDR3. V lost 5 bases and J 4 bases, leaving 18 bases between the germline ends. Germline CDR1 is MDHEN and CDR2 is SYDVKM. This CDR3 reads CASSRGGGLLNQPQHF. DNA for the CDR3: TGTGCCAGCAGTCGGGGGGGAGGTTTGCTTAATCAGCCCCAGCATTTT.

This chain joins TRBV11-2 and TRBJ2-7, with D tentatively TRBD1 or TRBD2 (6 bases each). Germline CDR1 reads SGHAT; CDR2 reads FQNNGV. The CDR3 runs to 14 residues. V was shortened by 5 bases and J by 4 bases, with 15 bases between the two germline ends. The DNA for the CDR3 is TGTGCCAGCAGCCCTCTTATAGGGGGGTACGAGCAGTACTTC. It yields the protein CASSPLIGGYEQYF.

The V call is TRBV6-5, the J call TRBJ2-3; the D gene could be TRBD1 or TRBD2 (5 bases each). The germline V gene has CDR1 MNHEY and CDR2 SVGAGI. The CDR3 consists of 16 residues. Trimming pared 2 bases from V and 4 bases from J, leaving 16 bases between. CDR3 sequence reads: CASSYEGRGPADTQYF. The CDR3 DNA is TGTGCCAGCAGTTACGAGGGTCGGGGCCCGGCAGATACGCAGTATTTT.

There are a few counts of this clone. V usage is TRBV2 and J usage is TRBJ1-2; no firm D call. The germline V gene encodes CDR1 SNHLY and CDR2 FYNNEI. CDR3 length equals 14 residues. V dropped 9 bases and J dropped 4 bases, with 18 bases sitting between them. The CDR3 loop reads CASGVSILRYGYTF. CDR3 DNA sequence: TGTGCCAGTGGGGTATCAATACTTCGCTATGGCTACACCTTC. Together with reference TRBV2 and TRBJ1-2, the CDR3 gives the full variable domain: EPEVTQTPSHQVTQMGQEVILRCVPISNHLYFYWYRQILGQKVEFLVSFYNNEISEKSEIFDDQFSVERPDGSNFTLKIRSTKLEDSAMYFCASGVSILRYGYTFGSGTRLTVV.